This entry lists 9 T cell receptor beta chains sequenced from one sample in a study of T cell repertoires in cytomegalovirus infection. TCRdb reprocessed the reads with MiXCR, giving one entry per CDR3 protein. This sample has about a million distinct CDR3 sequences, with 30% to 40% found just once. These receptors are not linked to any known antigen. Sequencing was performed on cultured CD8+ T cells from PBMCs, taken from culture after CMV antigen stimulation. These TCRs come from a human donor in good health (CMV status not recorded). Some clones in this sample may be carry-over from other donors' samples.

In its sample, this clonotype was seen a few times. The rearrangement joins TRBV4-1 to TRBJ1-2; tentative D call: TRBD1 (5 bases). V was clipped by 1 base and J by 4 bases, with 13 bases between them. CDR3 length: 15 amino acids. In germline, CDR1 is MGHRA, CDR2 YSYEKL. This chain's CDR3 is CASSQAGTDGYGYTF. As DNA, the CDR3 is TGCGCCAGCAGCCAAGCGGGGACGGACGGCTATGGCTACACCTTC.

The chain carries TRBV6-6 and TRBJ2-1; 9 positions agree with TRBD2. Germline trimming cut 5 bases from V and 7 bases from J; bases unmatched to any gene: 12. The V gene's germline CDR1 is MNHNY and CDR2 SVGAGI (reference sequence). The CDR3 consists of 16 residues. The CDR3 nucleotides read TGTGCCAGCAGTCTTAGCGGGGGCCCGTCCGGGAATGAGCAGTTCTTC. Residues: CASSLSGGPSGNEQFF.

This clonotype was seen many times. The chain couples TRBV7-8 to TRBJ2-2; D is ambiguous. The germline V gene has CDR1 SGHVS and CDR2 FQNEAQ. The ends were cut back, 8 bases at V and 8 bases at J, with 15 bases in the middle. This CDR3 has 13 amino acids. The CDR3 nucleotides read TGTGCCAGCGCATCTCCAGAAACGGGGGAGCTGTTTTTT. Translation: CASASPETGELFF.

The J gene is TRBJ2-1, the V gene TRBV11-1; TRBD2 agrees at 10 bases. This CDR3 is built from 14 residues. The V gene end was trimmed by 5 bases and the J gene end by 6 bases; junction bases not matched to a gene: 4. CDR1 is SGHAT and CDR2 is FQDESV in the germline V gene (reference sequence). The CDR3 here is CASSPRLAGNEQFF. As DNA, the CDR3 is TGTGCCAGCAGCCCGCGACTAGCGGGCAATGAGCAGTTCTTC.

This clonotype was counted at least ten times. CDR3 in DNA: TGTGCCAGCAGCTTCGGACCCCTAAACAATGAGCAGTTCTTC. Protein: CASSFGPLNNEQFF. This chain links TRBV7-2 with TRBJ2-1; D is undetermined. Germline loops: CDR1 SGHTA, CDR2 FQGNSA. The V and J ends lost 3 bases and 5 bases respectively, with 11 bases between them. The length of the CDR3 is 14 residues.

The V and J genes are TRBV27 and TRBJ2-3, with D tentatively TRBD2 (6 bases). The CDR3 runs to 16 residues. CDR1 MNHEY and CDR2 SMNVEV come from the germline V gene (reference sequence). The V end lost 6 bases, the J end lost 0 bases, and 16 bases lay between the germline ends. In DNA form, the CDR3 reads TGTGCCAGCAGCTACCTCCAACTAGCAAGCACAGATACGCAGTATTTT. Translation gives CASSYLQLASTDTQYF.

This clonotype has ten or more counts. The rearrangement uses TRBV10-3 and TRBJ2-2; D not certain. Trimming pared 3 bases from V and 4 bases from J, leaving 6 bases between. Germline values: CDR1 ENHRY, CDR2 SYGVKD. The CDR3 totals 13 residues. Here the CDR3 DNA reads TGTGCCATCAGTGAACGGAGCACCGGGGAGCTGTTTTTT. It codes for CAISERSTGELFF.

This clonotype was observed once. The chain uses TRBV25-1 and TRBJ1-2, with no clear D. Germline V gene sequence: CDR1 MGHDK, CDR2 SYGVNS. The CDR3 totals 12 residues. Trimming took 3 bases from V and 4 from J, leaving 6 bases between them. The CDR3 is CASSERTYGYTF. The DNA of the CDR3 is TGTGCCAGCAGTGAGCGGACCTATGGCTACACCTTC.

In this sample, this clonotype turned up a few times. This sequence joins TRBV6-2 or TRBV6-3 and TRBJ2-7; no clear D. Germline V gene data show CDR1 as MNHEY and CDR2 as SVGEGT. V shed 8 bases and J shed 0 bases, with 14 bases lying between them. The CDR3 is 14 residues long. The chain's CDR3 is CASAAFQDSYEQYV. The CDR3 nucleotides read TGTGCCAGCGCCGCCTTCCAGGACTCCTACGAGCAGTACGTC.